This T cell receptor (beta chain) was sequenced during a study of blood T cell repertoires in COVID-19. On the study more broadly: The analysed material was cDNA or gDNA that came from T cells, B-cell-depleted T cells, or PBMCs.

In this sample, this clone turned up once. Germline V gene data show CDR1 as MDHEN and CDR2 as SYDVKM. Trimming at V came to 3 bases and at J to 4 bases, leaving 10 bases not matched to a gene. CDR3 length: 16 residues. In the authors' workflow: By means of reference gene primer amplification, nucleated cell counts were estimated. Sequenced by immunoSEQ multiplex PCR; TCRdb stores in-frame clones only, minus some. V, J and clone size reflect that table, while D and trimming were determined from the DNA. The sample yields around 150,000 clones, 78% seen once. The sequence came from a man aged 55 to 69 who had recovered from COVID-19. The sample taken for sequencing was peripheral blood. This rearrangement joins TRBV28 to TRBJ2-3, with 7 bases aligning to TRBD2. The chain's CDR3 is CASSLSLSGFSDTQYF. The CDR3 DNA reads TGTGCCAGCAGTTTGTCCCTTAGCGGGTTCTCAGATACGCAGTATTTT. The full variable domain, with the rest looked up from reference TRBV28 and TRBJ2-3, is DVKVTQSSRYLVKRTGEKVFLECVQDMDHENMFWYRQDPGLGLRLIYFSYDVKMKEKGDIPEGYSVSREKKERFSLILESASTNQTSMYLCASSLSLSGFSDTQYFGPGTRLTVL.